This T cell receptor beta chain was obtained from a study of blood T cell repertoires in COVID-19. Study-level background: Some COVID-19 samples were acute and others convalescent; all came from the United States, Italy and Spain. T cells, B-cell-depleted T cells, or PBMCs supplied cDNA or gDNA.

Patients of the Seattle cohort, enrolled during active infection, were followed longitudinally. Per the original methods: Amplification of reference gene primers was used by the study to estimate nucleated cell counts. Sequenced by immunoSEQ multiplex PCR; TCRdb stores in-frame clones only, minus some. The DNA gave D and trimming, while V, J and clone size come from that table. The table shows about 71,000 clones, with about 83% occurring only once. Germline lookup yields CDR1 KGHSH and CDR2 LQKENI. CDR3 length equals 15 residues. V dropped 3 bases and J dropped 4; count of bases not matched to a gene: 7.

This sequence originates from a man aged 25 to 45 with COVID-19, enrolled during active disease. The sequencing sample was made of peripheral blood. The chain uses TRBV18 and TRBJ1-2; 8 bases match TRBD1. DNA for the CDR3: TGTGCCAGCTCACCTCCAGGGGGCCGGGGCTATGGCTACACCTTC. Translated: CASSPPGGRGYGYTF.